This T cell receptor (beta chain) emerged from a study of T cell responses to AZD1222 COVID-19 vaccine. This CDR3 is built from 17 residues. J was trimmed by 0 bases and V by 4 bases; bases with no gene match: 8. From germline, CDR1 is LNHDA and CDR2 SQIVND (reference sequence). The assay was immunoSEQ multiplex PCR, and TCRdb's table has in-frame clones only and misses some. The sample holds 95,000 to 110,000 clones, roughly 90% seen once. In regard to this clone: Antigen specificity is unknown.

Study-wide results and caveats: Donors were mostly white British, more females; clonal diversity possibly underestimated.

Sequences were derived from peripheral blood, sampled on day 0 of AZD1222 vaccination. The TCR was taken from an adult in good health. This chain links TRBV19 with TRBJ1-5, with TRBD1 matching 8 bases. CDR3: CASSTTQTGDSNQPQHF. The CDR3 nucleotides read TGTGCCAGTAGTACCACTCAGACAGGGGATAGCAATCAGCCCCAGCATTTT.